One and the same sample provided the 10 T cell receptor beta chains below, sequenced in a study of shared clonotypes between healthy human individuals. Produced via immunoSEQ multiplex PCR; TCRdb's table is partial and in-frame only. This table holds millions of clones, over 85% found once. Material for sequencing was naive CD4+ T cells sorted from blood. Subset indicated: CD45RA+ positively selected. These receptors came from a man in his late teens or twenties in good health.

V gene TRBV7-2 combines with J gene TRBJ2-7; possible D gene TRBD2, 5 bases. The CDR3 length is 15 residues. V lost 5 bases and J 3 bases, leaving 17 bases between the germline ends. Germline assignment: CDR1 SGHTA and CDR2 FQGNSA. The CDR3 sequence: CASSPARLAVYEQYF. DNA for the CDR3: TGTGCCAGCAGCCCAGCACGGCTAGCAGTCTACGAGCAGTACTTC.

The CDR3 sequence is CSVAQLGRSGGANVLTF. CDR3 sequence (DNA): TGCAGCGTTGCCCAACTAGGACGTTCCGGAGGGGCCAACGTCCTGACTTTC. The rearrangement uses TRBV29-1 and TRBJ2-6, with D tentatively TRBD2 (5 bases). V was trimmed by 4 bases and J by 4 bases, leaving 20 bases between them. Germline V gene lookup returns CDR1 SQVTM and CDR2 ANQGSEA. The CDR3 loop spans 17 amino acids.

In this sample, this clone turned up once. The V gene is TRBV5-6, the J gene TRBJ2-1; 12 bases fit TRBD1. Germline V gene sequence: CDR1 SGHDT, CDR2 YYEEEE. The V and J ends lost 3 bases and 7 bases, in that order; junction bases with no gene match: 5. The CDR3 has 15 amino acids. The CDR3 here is CASSWGQGAENEQFF. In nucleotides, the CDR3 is TGTGCCAGCAGCTGGGGACAGGGGGCTGAGAATGAGCAGTTCTTC. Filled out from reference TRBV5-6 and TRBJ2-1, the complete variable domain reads DAGVTQSPTHLIKTRGQQVTLRCSPKSGHDTVSWYQQALGQGPQFIFQYYEEEERQRGNFPDRFSGHQFPNYSSELNVNALLLGDSALYLCASSWGQGAENEQFFGPGTRLTVL.

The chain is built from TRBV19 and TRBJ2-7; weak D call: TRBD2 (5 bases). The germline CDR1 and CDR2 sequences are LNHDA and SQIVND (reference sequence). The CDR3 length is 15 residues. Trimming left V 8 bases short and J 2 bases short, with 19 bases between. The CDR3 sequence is CASSRTSGDPYEQYF. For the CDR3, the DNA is TGTGCCAGTTCTCGAACGAGCGGAGATCCCTACGAGCAGTACTTC.

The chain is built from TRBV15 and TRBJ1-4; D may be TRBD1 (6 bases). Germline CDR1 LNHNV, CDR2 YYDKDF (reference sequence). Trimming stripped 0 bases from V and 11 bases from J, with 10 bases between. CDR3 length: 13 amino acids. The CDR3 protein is CATSRDWTDKLFF. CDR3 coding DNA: TGTGCCACCAGCAGAGATTGGACAGATAAACTGTTTTTT.

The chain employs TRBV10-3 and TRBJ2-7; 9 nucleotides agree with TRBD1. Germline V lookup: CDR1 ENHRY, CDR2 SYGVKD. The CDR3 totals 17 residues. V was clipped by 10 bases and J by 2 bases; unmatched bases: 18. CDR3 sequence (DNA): TGTGCCACAAACACCGGGACAGGGTCTACGGTTGCCTACGAGCAGTACTTC. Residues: CATNTGTGSTVAYEQYF.

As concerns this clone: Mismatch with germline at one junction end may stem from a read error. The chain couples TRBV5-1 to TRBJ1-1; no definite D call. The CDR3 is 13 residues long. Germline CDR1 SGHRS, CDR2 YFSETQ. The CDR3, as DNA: TGCGCCAGCAGCTTTCGGGAAAACATTGAAGCTTTCTTT. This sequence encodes CASSFRENIEAFF. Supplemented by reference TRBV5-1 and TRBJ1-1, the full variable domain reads KAGVTQTPRYLIKTRGQQVTLSCSPISGHRSVSWYQQTPGQGLQFLFEYFSETQRNKGNFPGRFSGRQFSNSRSEMNVSTLELGDSALYLCASSFRENIEAFFGQGTRLTVV.

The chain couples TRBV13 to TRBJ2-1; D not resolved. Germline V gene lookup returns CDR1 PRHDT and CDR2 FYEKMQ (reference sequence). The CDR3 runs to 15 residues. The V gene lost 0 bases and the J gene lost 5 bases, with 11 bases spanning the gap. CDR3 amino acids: CASSLGSPGHNEQFF. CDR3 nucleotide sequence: TGTGCCAGCAGCTTAGGGAGCCCAGGCCACAATGAGCAGTTCTTC.

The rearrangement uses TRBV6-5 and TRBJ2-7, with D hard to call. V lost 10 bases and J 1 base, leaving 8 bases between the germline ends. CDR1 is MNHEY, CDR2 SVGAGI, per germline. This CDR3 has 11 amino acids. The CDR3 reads CATGNSYEQYF. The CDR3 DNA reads TGTGCCACCGGAAATTCCTACGAGCAGTACTTC.

CDR3 in DNA: TGCAGCACCAAGCGGGGCGACTATGGCTACACCTTC. The encoded protein is CSTKRGDYGYTF. V is TRBV29-1 and J is TRBJ1-2; maybe TRBD1 (5 bases). From germline, CDR1 is SQVTM and CDR2 ANQGSEA. The CDR3 sequence is 12 residues long. The ends were cut back, 8 bases at V and 3 bases at J, with 13 bases in the middle.